This record concerns one T cell receptor beta chain sequence. Primers for the PCR totalled 60 Vbeta and 13 Jbeta. TCRdb's table, derived via immunoSEQ multiplex PCR, lists solely in-frame clones and lacks some. The sample records roughly 170,000 clones, 80% to 85% being singletons. V gave up 4 bases and J gave up 4 bases; unmatched junction bases: 6. This CDR3 spans 15 amino acids. CDR1 and CDR2 from the germline V gene are SGHAT and FQNNGV. This sample was included in a study of cytomegalovirus exposure and HLA in healthy donors. This rearrangement joins TRBV11-2 to TRBJ2-7, with TRBD1 identical over 11 bases. Sequenced: PBMCs. This receptor was taken from a man aged 50 to 60 in good health and CMV-seronegative. CDR3 sequence (DNA): TGTGCCAGCAGCTGGGGACAGGGGGGATTATACGAGCAGTACTTC. It translates to CASSWGQGGLYEQYF. Supplemented by reference TRBV11-2 and TRBJ2-7, the full variable domain reads EAGVAQSPRYKIIEKRQSVAFWCNPISGHATLYWYQQILGQGPKLLIQFQNNGVVDDSQLPKDRFSAERLKGVDSTLKIQPAKLEDSAVYLCASSWGQGGLYEQYFGPGTRLTVT.